This T cell receptor (beta chain) was recorded in a study of T cells in Graves' hyperthyroidism and ophthalmopathy. CDR1 SGHRS and CDR2 YFSETQ come from the germline V gene. V was cut by 1 base and J by 0 bases, with 11 bases left in between. The CDR3 runs 16 residues. This clonotype was recorded many times. Patients aged 18 to 65 had newly diagnosed hyperthyroidism that had lasted under 2 months. RNA transcripts were the template for amplifying TCR beta CDR3 regions. Researchers ran a first-round RT-PCR on the TCR CDR3 using the HTBI primer set. TCRdb ran MiXCR on the multiplex PCR reads and lists one entry per CDR3 protein. Among 300,000 or so distinct CDR3 sequences, about 20% were seen once, and the ten largest hold about 53%.

The sequencing sample was made of blood. The chain has TRBV5-1 and TRBJ2-1, with TRBD2 as a possible D gene (5 bases). This clonotype was sampled from a woman aged 50 to 60 with Graves' hyperthyroidism. The CDR3 is CASSLTSLSSYNEQFF. The CDR3, as DNA: TGCGCCAGCAGCTTGACTAGTCTTTCCTCCTACAATGAGCAGTTCTTC.